This note documents a single T cell receptor beta chain sequence. UMI-labeled TRB cDNA libraries were prepared by 5' RACE. From its re-call of the 5' RACE reads, TCRdb lists each CDR3 protein once, without DNA. This sample contains about 81,000 distinct CDR3 sequences. The data belong to a study of CXCR3-negative and CXCR3-positive naive CD8 T cells. Germline V lookup: CDR1 SGHVS, CDR2 FNYEAQ. This CDR3 comprises 15 residues. Input material: naive CXCR3- CD8+ T cells from blood. Subset here: CD45RO-CCR7+CD27+CD95- naive CD8+ T cells lacking CXCR3 (TNR3-). The sequence was collected from a human donor in good health. Some clones in this sample may be carry-over from other donors' samples. This chain links TRBV7-6 with TRBJ2-7; absent DNA, TCRdb's TRBD1 call cannot be checked. CDR3 sequence: CASSLAGANSYEQYF.